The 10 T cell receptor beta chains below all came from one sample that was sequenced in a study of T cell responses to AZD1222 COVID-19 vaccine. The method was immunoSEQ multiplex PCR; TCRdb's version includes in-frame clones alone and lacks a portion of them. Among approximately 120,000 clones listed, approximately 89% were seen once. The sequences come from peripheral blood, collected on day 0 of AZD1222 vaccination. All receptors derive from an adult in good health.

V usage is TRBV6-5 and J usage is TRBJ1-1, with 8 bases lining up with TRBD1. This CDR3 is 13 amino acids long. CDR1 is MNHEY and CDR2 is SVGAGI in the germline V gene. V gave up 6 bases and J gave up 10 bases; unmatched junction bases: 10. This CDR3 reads CASSPSQGAGAFF. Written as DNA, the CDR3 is TGTGCCAGCAGCCCCTCGCAGGGGGCTGGAGCTTTCTTT.

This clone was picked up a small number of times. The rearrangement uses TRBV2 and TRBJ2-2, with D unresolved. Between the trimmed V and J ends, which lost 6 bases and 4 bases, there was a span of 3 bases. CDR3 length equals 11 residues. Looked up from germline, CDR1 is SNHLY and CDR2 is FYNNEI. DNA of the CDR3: TGTGCCAGCAGCAGCACCGGGGAGCTGTTTTTT. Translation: CASSSTGELFF.

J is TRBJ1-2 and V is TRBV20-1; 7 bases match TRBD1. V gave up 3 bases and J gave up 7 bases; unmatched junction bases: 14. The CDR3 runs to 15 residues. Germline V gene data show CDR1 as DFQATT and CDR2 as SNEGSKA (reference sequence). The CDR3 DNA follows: TGCAGTGCTAGTTCACCGGGACAGTACCCTTTTGGCTACACCTTC. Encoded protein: CSASSPGQYPFGYTF.

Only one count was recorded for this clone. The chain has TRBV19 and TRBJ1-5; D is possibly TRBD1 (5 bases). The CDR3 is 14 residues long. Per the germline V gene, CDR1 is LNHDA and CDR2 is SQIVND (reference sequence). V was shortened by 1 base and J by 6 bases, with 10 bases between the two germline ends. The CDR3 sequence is CASSIGDGGQPQHF. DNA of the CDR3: TGTGCCAGTAGTATAGGTGACGGGGGTCAGCCCCAGCATTTT. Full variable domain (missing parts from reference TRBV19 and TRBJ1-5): DGGITQSPKYLFRKEGQNVTLSCEQNLNHDAMYWYRQDPGQGLRLIYYSQIVNDFQKGDIAEGYSVSREKKESFPLTVTSAQKNPTAFYLCASSIGDGGQPQHFGDGTRLSIL.

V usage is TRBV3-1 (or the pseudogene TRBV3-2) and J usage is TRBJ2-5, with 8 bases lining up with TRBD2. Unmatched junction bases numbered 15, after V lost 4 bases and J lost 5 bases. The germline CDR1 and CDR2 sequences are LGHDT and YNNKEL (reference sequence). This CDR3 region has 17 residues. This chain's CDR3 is CASSPEAAGGAWETQYF. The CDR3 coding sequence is TGTGCCAGCAGCCCTGAGGCTGCCGGGGGGGCCTGGGAGACCCAGTACTTC.

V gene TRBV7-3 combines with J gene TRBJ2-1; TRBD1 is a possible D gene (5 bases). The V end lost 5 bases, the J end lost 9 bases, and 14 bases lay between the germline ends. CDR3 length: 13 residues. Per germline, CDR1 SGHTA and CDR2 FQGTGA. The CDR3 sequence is CASSPQWGLEQFF. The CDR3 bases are TGTGCCAGCAGCCCGCAATGGGGCCTTGAGCAGTTCTTC.

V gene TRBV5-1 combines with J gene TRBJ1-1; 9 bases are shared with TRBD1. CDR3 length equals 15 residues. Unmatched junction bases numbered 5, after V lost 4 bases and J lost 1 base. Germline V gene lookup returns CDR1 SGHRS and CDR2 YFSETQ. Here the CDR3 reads CASSPGDRANTEAFF. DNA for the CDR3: TGCGCCAGCAGCCCGGGGGACAGGGCGAACACTGAAGCTTTCTTT.

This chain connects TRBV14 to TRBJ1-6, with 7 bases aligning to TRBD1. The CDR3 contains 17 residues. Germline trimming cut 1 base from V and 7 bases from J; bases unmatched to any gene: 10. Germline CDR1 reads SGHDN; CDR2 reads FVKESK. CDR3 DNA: TGTGCCAGCAGCCAAGCTACAGGGGAAACGGTGAATTCACCCCTCCACTTT. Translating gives CASSQATGETVNSPLHF.

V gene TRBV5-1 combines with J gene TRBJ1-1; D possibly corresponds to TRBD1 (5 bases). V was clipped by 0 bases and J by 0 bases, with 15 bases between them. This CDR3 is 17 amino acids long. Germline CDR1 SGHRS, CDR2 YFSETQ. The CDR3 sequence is CASSLEIGEAVNTEAFF. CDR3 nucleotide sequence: TGCGCCAGCAGCTTGGAGATAGGGGAGGCAGTGAACACTGAAGCTTTCTTT.

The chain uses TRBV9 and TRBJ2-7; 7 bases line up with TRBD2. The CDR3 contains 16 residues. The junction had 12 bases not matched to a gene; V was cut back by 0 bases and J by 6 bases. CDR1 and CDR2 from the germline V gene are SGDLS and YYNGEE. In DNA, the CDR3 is TGTGCCAGCAGCGTAGAGGTTAGCGGGTTCCAAAGCGAGCAGTACTTC. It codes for CASSVEVSGFQSEQYF.